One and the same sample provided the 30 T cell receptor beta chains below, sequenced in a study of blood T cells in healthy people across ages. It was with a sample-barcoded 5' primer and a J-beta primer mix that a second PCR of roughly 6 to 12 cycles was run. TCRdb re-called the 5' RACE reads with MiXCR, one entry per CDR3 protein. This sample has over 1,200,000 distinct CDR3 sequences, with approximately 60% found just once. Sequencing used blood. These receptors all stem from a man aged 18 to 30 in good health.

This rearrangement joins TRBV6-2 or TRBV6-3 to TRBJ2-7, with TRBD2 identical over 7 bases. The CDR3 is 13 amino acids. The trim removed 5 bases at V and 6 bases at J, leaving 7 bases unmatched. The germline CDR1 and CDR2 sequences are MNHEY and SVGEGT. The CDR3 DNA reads TGTGCCAGCAGTACCGGGTCGGGGGGCGAGCAGTACTTC. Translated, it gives CASSTGSGGEQYF.

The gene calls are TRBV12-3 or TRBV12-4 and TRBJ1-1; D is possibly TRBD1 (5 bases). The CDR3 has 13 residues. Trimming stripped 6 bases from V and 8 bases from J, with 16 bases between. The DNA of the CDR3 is TGTGCCAGCAGCCAACGGGGGGAACTCGAAGCTTTCTTT. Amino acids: CASSQRGELEAFF.

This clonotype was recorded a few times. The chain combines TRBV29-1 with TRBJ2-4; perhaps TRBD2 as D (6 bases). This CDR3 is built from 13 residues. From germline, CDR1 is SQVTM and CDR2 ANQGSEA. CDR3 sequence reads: CAVEGWAKNIQYF. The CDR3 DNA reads TGCGCGGTGGAGGGTTGGGCCAAAAACATTCAGTACTTC.

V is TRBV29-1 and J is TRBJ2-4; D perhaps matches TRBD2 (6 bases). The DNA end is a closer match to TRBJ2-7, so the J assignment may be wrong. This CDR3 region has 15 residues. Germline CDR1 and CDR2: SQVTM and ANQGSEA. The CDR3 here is CSAGGSRDFTYEQYF. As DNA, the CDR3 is TGCAGCGCCGGTGGGAGCCGGGACTTTACCTACGAGCAGTACTTC.

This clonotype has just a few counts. The CDR3 sequence: CSVVGYLAGAPYEQYF. CDR3 nucleotide sequence: TGCAGCGTGGTGGGATACCTAGCGGGGGCCCCCTACGAGCAGTACTTC. This chain joins TRBV29-1 and TRBJ2-7; TRBD2 matches 10 bases. Germline CDR1 and CDR2: SQVTM and ANQGSEA. CDR3 length: 16 residues. The J segment lost 2 bases and the V segment lost 6 bases, leaving 13 bases of the junction unmatched.

DNA for the CDR3: TGCGCCAGCAGCCAAGGGGGTAGCGGGATTAATGAGCAGTTCTTC. This sequence encodes CASSQGGSGINEQFF. The genes are TRBV4-1 and TRBJ2-1, with 8 bases matching TRBD2. The CDR3 consists of 15 residues. Unmatched junction bases numbered 6, after V lost 1 base and J lost 7 bases. CDR1 is MGHRA and CDR2 is YSYEKL in the germline V gene.

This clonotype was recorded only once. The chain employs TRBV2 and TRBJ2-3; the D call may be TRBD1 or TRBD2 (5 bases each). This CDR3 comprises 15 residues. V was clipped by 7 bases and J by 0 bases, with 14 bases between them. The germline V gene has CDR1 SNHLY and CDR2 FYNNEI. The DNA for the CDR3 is TGTGCCAGCACCCGAACCGGGGACAGCACAGATACGCAGTATTTT. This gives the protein CASTRTGDSTDTQYF.

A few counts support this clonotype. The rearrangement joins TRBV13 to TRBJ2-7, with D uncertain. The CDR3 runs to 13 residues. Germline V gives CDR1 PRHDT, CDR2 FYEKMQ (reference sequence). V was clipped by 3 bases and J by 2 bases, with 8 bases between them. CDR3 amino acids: CASSFIGPYEQYF. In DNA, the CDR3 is TGTGCCAGCAGCTTTATTGGACCCTACGAGCAGTACTTC. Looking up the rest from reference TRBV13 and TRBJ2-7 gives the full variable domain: AAGVIQSPRHLIKEKRETATLKCYPIPRHDTVYWYQQGPGQDPQFLISFYEKMQSDKGSIPDRFSAQQFSDYHSELNMSSLELGDSALYFCASSFIGPYEQYFGPGTRLTVT.

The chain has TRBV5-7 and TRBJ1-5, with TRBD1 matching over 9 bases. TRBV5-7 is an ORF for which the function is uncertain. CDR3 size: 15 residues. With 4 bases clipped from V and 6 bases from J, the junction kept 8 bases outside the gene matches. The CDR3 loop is CASSIPGQGGQPQHF. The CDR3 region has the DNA TGTGCCAGCAGCATTCCGGGACAGGGTGGTCAGCCCCAGCATTTT.

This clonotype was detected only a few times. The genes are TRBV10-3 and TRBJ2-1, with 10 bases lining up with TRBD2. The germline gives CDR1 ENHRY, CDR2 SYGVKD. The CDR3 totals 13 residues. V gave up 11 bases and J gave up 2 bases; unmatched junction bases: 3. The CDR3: CAAAGGAYNEQFF. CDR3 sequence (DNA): TGTGCCGCAGCGGGGGGGGCCTACAATGAGCAGTTCTTC.

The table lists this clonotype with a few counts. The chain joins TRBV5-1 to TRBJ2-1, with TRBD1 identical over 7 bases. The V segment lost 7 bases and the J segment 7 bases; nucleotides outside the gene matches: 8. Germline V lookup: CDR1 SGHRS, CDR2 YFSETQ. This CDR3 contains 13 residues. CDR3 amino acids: CASGMTGLNEQFF. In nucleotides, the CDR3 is TGCGCCAGCGGGATGACAGGGTTGAATGAGCAGTTCTTC.

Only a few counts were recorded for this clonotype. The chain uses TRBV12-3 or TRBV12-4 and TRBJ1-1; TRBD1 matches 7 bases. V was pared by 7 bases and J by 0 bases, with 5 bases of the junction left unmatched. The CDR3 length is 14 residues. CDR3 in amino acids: CASTLTGMNTEAFF. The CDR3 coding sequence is TGTGCCAGCACTCTGACAGGGATGAACACTGAAGCTTTCTTT.

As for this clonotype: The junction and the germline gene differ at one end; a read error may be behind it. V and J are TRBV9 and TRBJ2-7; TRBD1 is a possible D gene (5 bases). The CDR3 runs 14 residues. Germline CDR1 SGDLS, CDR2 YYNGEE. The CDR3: CASSEDSISYKQYF. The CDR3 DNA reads TGTGCCAGCAGCGAAGACAGTATCTCCTACAAGCAGTACTTC.

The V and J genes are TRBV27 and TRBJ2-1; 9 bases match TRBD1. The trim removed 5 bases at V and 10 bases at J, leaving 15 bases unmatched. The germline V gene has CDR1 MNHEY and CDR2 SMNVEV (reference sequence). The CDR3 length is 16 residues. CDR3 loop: CASSPLGTGSSLEQFF. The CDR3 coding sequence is TGTGCCAGCAGTCCCCTGGGGACAGGGAGCTCGTTGGAGCAGTTCTTC.

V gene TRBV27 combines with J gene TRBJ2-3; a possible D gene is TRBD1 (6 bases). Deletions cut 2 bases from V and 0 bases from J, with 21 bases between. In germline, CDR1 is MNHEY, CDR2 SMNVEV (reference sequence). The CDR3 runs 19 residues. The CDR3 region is CASSLDSLGLQGSTDTQYF. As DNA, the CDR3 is TGTGCCAGCAGTTTAGACTCTTTAGGTCTACAGGGTAGCACAGATACGCAGTATTTT.

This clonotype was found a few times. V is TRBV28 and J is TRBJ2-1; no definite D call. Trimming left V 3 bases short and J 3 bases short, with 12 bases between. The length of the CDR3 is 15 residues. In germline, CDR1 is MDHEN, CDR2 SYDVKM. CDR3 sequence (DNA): TGTGCCAGCAGTTTGACGGGCCTTTTCTACAATGAGCAGTTCTTC. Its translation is CASSLTGLFYNEQFF.

The CDR3 is CASSSGASNNEQFF. In DNA, the CDR3 is TGTGCCAGCAGTTCCGGGGCTTCCAACAATGAGCAGTTCTTC. This chain connects TRBV6-6 to TRBJ2-1, with D tentatively TRBD1 or TRBD2 (5 bases each). This CDR3 region has 14 residues. V lost 4 bases and J 5 bases, leaving 12 bases between the germline ends. Germline lookup yields CDR1 MNHNY and CDR2 SVGAGI (reference sequence).

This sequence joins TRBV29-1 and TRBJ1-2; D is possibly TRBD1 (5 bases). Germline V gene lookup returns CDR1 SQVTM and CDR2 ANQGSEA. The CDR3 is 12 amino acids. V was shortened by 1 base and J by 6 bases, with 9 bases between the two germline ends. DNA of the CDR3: TGCAGCGTTGAAGGGGGGTTCGATGGCTACACCTTC. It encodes CSVEGGFDGYTF.

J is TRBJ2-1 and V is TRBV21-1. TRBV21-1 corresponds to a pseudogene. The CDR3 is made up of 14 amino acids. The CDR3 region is CASSKRDSYNEQFF. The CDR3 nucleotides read TGTGCCAGCAGCAAAAGGGACTCCTACAATGAGCAGTTCTTC.

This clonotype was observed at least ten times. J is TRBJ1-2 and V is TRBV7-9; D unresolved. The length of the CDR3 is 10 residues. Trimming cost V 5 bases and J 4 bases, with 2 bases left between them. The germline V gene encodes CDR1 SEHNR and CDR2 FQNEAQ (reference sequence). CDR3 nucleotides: TGTGCCAGCAGCCTCTATGGCTACACCTTC. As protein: CASSLYGYTF.

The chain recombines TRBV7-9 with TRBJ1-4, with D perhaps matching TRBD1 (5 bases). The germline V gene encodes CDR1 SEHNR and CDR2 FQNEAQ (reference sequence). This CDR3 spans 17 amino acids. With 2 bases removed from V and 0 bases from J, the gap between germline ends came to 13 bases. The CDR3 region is CASSLSTREATNEKLFF. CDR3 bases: TGTGCCAGCAGCTTAAGTACCAGGGAGGCAACTAATGAAAAACTGTTTTTT. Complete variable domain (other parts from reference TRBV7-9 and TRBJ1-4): DTGVSQNPRHKITKRGQNVTFRCDPISEHNRLYWYRQTLGQGPEFLTYFQNEAQLEKSRLLSDRFSAERPKGSFSTLEIQRTEQGDSAMYLCASSLSTREATNEKLFFGSGTQLSVL.

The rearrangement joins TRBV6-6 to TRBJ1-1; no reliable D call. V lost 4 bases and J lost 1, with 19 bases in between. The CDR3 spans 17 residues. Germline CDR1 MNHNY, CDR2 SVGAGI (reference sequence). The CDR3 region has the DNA TGTGCCAGCAGTTTCATATCCTCGGAGGGAAGGAACACTGAAGCTTTCTTT. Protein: CASSFISSEGRNTEAFF.

The CDR3 region is CSATRVAGGIGGETQYF. The CDR3 DNA follows: TGCAGTGCCACCCGGGTAGCGGGAGGGATAGGTGGAGAGACCCAGTACTTC. This chain uses TRBV20-1 with TRBJ2-5, with 11 nucleotides matching TRBD2. The germline gives CDR1 DFQATT, CDR2 SNEGSKA (reference sequence). This CDR3 contains 17 residues. J was trimmed by 4 bases and V by 6 bases; bases with no gene match: 16.

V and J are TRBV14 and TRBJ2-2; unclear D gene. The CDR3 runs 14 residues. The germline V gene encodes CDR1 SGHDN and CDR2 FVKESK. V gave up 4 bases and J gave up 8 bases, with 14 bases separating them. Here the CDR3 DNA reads TGTGCCAGCAGCCCTCCGGCGGCCTTGGGGGAGCTGTTTTTT. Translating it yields CASSPPAALGELFF.

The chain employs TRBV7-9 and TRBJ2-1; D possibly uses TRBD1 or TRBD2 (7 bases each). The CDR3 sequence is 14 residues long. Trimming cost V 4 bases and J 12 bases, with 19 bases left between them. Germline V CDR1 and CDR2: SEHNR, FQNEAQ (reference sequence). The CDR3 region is CASSYLAGGEVQFF. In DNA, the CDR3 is TGTGCCAGCAGCTACTTGGCAGGGGGGGAGGTGCAGTTCTTC.

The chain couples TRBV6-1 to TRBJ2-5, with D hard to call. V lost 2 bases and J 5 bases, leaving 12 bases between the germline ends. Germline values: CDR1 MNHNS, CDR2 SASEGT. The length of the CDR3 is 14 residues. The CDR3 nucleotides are TGTGCCAGCAGTGAACGGCTAGGGATGGAGACCCAGTACTTC. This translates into CASSERLGMETQYF.

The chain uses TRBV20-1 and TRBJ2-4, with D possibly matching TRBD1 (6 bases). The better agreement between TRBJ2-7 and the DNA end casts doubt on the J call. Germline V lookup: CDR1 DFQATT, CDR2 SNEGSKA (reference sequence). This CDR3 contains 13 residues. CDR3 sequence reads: CSAPGTRTYEQYF. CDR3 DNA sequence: TGCAGTGCTCCCGGGACAAGAACCTACGAGCAGTACTTC.

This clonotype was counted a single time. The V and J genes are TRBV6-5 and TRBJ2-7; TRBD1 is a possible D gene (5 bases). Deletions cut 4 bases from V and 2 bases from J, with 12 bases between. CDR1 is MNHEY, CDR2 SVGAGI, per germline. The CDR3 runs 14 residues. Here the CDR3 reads CASSWETGAYEQYF. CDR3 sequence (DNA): TGTGCCAGCAGTTGGGAAACAGGAGCCTACGAGCAGTACTTC.

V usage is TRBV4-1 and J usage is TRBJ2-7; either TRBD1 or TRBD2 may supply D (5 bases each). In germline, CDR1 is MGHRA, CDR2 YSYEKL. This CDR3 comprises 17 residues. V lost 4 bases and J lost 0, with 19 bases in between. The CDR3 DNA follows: TGCGCCAGCAGCCCCCATCGTGGGGGATCAAGCTCCTACGAGCAGTACTTC. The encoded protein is CASSPHRGGSSSYEQYF.

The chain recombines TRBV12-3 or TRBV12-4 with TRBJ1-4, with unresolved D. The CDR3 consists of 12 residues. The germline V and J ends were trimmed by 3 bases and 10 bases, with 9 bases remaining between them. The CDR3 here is CASSFWEGKLFF. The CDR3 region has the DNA TGTGCCAGCAGTTTTTGGGAAGGAAAACTGTTTTTT.